The rows below give T cell receptor beta chains drawn from one sample of a study of shared clonotypes between healthy human individuals. Using immunoSEQ multiplex PCR, the repertoire was profiled, and TCRdb retains in-frame clones only, with some absent. The sample holds nearly 2 million clones, roughly 94% seen once. The sequenced sample was naive CD8+ T cells sorted from blood. These receptors all stem from a man between 18 and 35 years old in good health. Each CDR3 is given with its conserved first and last residue. Not all rows give a size; the values are once, few, many and, for expanded clones, a class.

V	size	J	CDR3
TRBV9	.	TRBJ2-7	CASSADWGEQYF
TRBV19	.	TRBJ1-1	CASSKGSYTEAFF
TRBV10-3	.	TRBJ2-5	CAINSEYQETQYF
TRBV30	.	TRBJ2-7	CAWNQGNEQYF
TRBV5-4	.	TRBJ2-1	CASRIAGGYNEQFF
TRBV4-3	.	TRBJ1-1	CASSQDGGADTEAFF
TRBV7-2	once	TRBJ2-1	CASSPGLVYNEQFF
TRBV6-6	.	TRBJ2-3	CASSYSILARTDTQYF
TRBV19	once	TRBJ1-2	CASSIVPGGLNGYTF
TRBV19	.	TRBJ2-3	CASSTHPGQYSDTQYF
TRBV7-7	once	TRBJ2-2	CASSPGTGGTGELFF
TRBV4-3	.	TRBJ2-3	CASSQDDTDTQYF
TRBV28	.	TRBJ1-1	CASSFPQQYMNTEAFF
TRBV13	.	TRBJ2-5	CASSLVGRKETQYF
TRBV7-2	.	TRBJ2-7	CASSLDGTGVYEQYF
TRBV4-1	.	TRBJ2-7	CASSQVGGYEQYF
TRBV19	.	TRBJ1-4	CASSPGGLNEKLFF
TRBV7-9	.	TRBJ1-1	CASSDFQGGDTEAFF
TRBV7-9	.	TRBJ1-1	CASSSRDRGPRLEAFF
TRBV10-1	.	TRBJ2-7	CASSDYYYEQYF
TRBV19	.	TRBJ2-7	CASSIEGSGPDEQYF
TRBV6-1	.	TRBJ2-6	CASSVDPGEGANVLTF
TRBV21-1	.	TRBJ2-2	CASSRDVTGELFF
TRBV6-1	.	TRBJ2-5	CASSDGQKGVETQYF
TRBV13	.	TRBJ2-1	CASSPPRPEQFF
TRBV5-6	.	TRBJ1-1	CASSFQGAEAFF
TRBV7-9	.	TRBJ2-4	CASSLALTGDIQYF
TRBV4-1	once	TRBJ2-1	CASSHSGAYNEQFF
TRBV19	.	TRBJ2-7	CASSAKYSYEQYF
TRBV7-9	.	TRBJ2-2	CASSPRTVTGELFF
TRBV6-4	.	TRBJ2-3	CASSVGREITDTQYF
TRBV2	few	TRBJ1-3	CASSEDRTRNTIYF
TRBV27	.	TRBJ2-7	CASSLYGSGRVIHEQYF
TRBV21-1	once	TRBJ2-3	CASSKVKRECVDTQYF
TRBV7-9	once	TRBJ2-1	CASSLVGFQQFF
TRBV27	.	TRBJ2-3	CASSESDSTDTQYF
TRBV7-9	.	TRBJ1-4	CASSQTDSGNEKLFF
TRBV30	once	TRBJ2-7	CAWSEWGGSSYEQYF
TRBV6-1	.	TRBJ2-7	CASSEAAIGSYEQYF
TRBV29-1	.	TRBJ2-3	CSGQGPSTDTQYF
TRBV7-9	.	TRBJ2-5	CASSLVGLQPFLQETQYF
TRBV5-6	.	TRBJ2-7	CASSAGPPEQYF
TRBV11-2	.	TRBJ2-1	CASSLFSGSSYEQFF
TRBV4-1	.	TRBJ2-5	CASSPRLAAQETQYF
TRBV19	.	TRBJ2-7	CASSITGSEAYEQYF
TRBV6-5	.	TRBJ2-1	CASSYDGTGSNNEQFF
TRBV5-6	.	TRBJ2-1	CASSPDYNEQFF
TRBV6-5	.	TRBJ1-4	CASSLSGRPEKLFF
TRBV5-6	.	TRBJ2-5	CASSLVLAEHQETQYF
TRBV27	.	TRBJ2-5	CASSFSGGEYQETQYF